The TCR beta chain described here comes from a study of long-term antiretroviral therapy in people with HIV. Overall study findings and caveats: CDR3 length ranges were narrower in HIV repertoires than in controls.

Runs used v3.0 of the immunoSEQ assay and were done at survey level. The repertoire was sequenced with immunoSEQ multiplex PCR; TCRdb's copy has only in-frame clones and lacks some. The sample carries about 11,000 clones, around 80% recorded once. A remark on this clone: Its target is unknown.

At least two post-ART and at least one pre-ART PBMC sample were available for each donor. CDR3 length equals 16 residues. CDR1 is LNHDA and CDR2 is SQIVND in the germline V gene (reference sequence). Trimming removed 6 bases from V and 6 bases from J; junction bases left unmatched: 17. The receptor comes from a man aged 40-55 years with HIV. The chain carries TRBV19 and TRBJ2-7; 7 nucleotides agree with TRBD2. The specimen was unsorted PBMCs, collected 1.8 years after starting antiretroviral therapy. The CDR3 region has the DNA TGTGCCAGTAGGAAAGGAGGTGGGACTACCCCCTTCGAGCAGTACTTC. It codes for CASRKGGGTTPFEQYF.